The 29 T cell receptor beta chains below come from one sample, sequenced in a study of metastatic and nonmetastatic thyroid tumors. Until they underwent thyroid surgery, no patient had received any treatment. Through MiXCR, TCRdb re-clonotyped the PCR reads. The data hold fewer than 40,000 clones, with around 15% observed a single time. Material for sequencing was blood. The source is a female donor with papillary thyroid cancer or a benign thyroid nodule (not recorded which). Some clones in this sample may be carry-over from other donors' samples.

This clone was recorded at least ten times. The chain combines TRBV7-2 with TRBJ2-7; no clear D gene. The CDR3 is 14 residues long. Germline CDR1 is SGHTA and CDR2 is FQGNSA. Trimming took 5 bases from V and 0 from J, leaving 11 bases between them. The CDR3 nucleotides are TGTGCCAGCAGCCTAATGACCCTCTCCTACGAGCAGTACTTC. Amino acid sequence: CASSLMTLSYEQYF.

In its sample, this clone was seen many times. The V and J genes are TRBV18 and TRBJ2-1; 8 nucleotides line up with TRBD2. CDR1 KGHSH and CDR2 LQKENI come from the germline V gene. The V gene end was trimmed by 6 bases and the J gene end by 5 bases; junction bases not matched to a gene: 6. The CDR3 sequence is 14 residues long. The CDR3 sequence: CASSLGLDHNEQFF. The CDR3 DNA is TGTGCCAGCTCCCTGGGACTAGACCACAATGAGCAGTTCTTC.

The table lists this clone with many counts. The chain carries TRBV6-2 or TRBV6-3 and TRBJ2-7; 7 bases map to TRBD1. Losses at the gene ends were 10 bases for V and 5 bases for J; bases not matched to a gene: 14. CDR3 length: 14 amino acids. Germline V gives CDR1 MNHEY, CDR2 SVGEGT. The CDR3 DNA is TGTGCCACAACCCATCGGACAGGTGGCGACGAGCAGTACTTC. Its translation is CATTHRTGGDEQYF.

This clone showed up many times. J is TRBJ2-2 and V is TRBV11-2, with unresolved D. Trimming stripped 3 bases from V and 2 bases from J, with 4 bases between. The CDR3 contains 13 residues. The germline gives CDR1 SGHAT, CDR2 FQNNGV. The chain's CDR3 is CASSFTNTGELFF. CDR3 bases: TGTGCCAGCAGCTTTACAAACACCGGGGAGCTGTTTTTT.

Concerning this clone itself: One junction end disagrees with the germline gene, perhaps due to a read error. The chain has TRBV28 and TRBJ2-3, with TRBD1 identical over 8 bases. CDR1 is MDHEN and CDR2 is SYDVKM in the germline V gene. The CDR3 spans 15 residues. CDR3 in DNA: TGTGCCAGCAGTTCCGGGACAGGTGAGACATATACGCAGTATTTC. Protein: CASSSGTGETYTQYF.

This clone occurred many times. V gene TRBV6-4 combines with J gene TRBJ2-3, with D uncertain. This CDR3 comprises 14 residues. V gave up 4 bases and J gave up 1 base, with 9 bases separating them. The germline V gene has CDR1 MRHNA and CDR2 SNTAGT. CDR3 nucleotides: TGTGCCAGCAGTGTCAGCTTTGGCACAGATACGCAGTATTTT. It specifies CASSVSFGTDTQYF.

The sample holds many counts of this clone. The chain uses TRBV6-6 and TRBJ2-2; D might be TRBD1 (6 bases). There are 18 residues in the CDR3. Germline loops: CDR1 MNHNY, CDR2 SVGAGI (reference sequence). The V gene lost 2 bases and the J gene lost 3 bases, with 19 bases spanning the gap. The CDR3 is CASSYGGRVGSDTGELFF. The CDR3, as DNA: TGTGCCAGCAGTTACGGGGGCAGGGTGGGGTCCGACACCGGGGAGCTGTTTTTT.

This clone has a count of ten or more. The rearrangement uses TRBV3-1 and TRBJ2-5; TRBD2 matches at 8 bases. Germline-derived CDR1 and CDR2 are LGHDT and YNNKEL (reference sequence). This CDR3 comprises 15 residues. The J segment lost 9 bases and the V segment lost 4 bases, leaving 13 bases of the junction unmatched. Written as DNA, the CDR3 is TGTGCCAGCAGCCCCCCGTCAGGGGCGCGGGGGGCCCAGTACTTC. This encodes CASSPPSGARGAQYF.

This clone came up many times. The V gene is TRBV18, the J gene TRBJ1-2; D possibly corresponds to TRBD1 (6 bases). The CDR3 has 13 amino acids. V lost 4 bases and J 8 bases, leaving 14 bases between the germline ends. Germline CDR1 is KGHSH and CDR2 is LQKENI. For the CDR3, the DNA is TGTGCCAGCTCACATCAGGGGATAAGAGGCTACACCTTC. The encoded protein is CASSHQGIRGYTF.

This clone was seen at least ten times. The J gene is TRBJ1-1, the V gene TRBV11-1; possibly TRBD1 for D (5 bases). Germline V gene sequence: CDR1 SGHAT, CDR2 FQDESV (reference sequence). The CDR3 has 12 residues. Trimming shortened V by 5 bases and J by 11 bases, and 15 bases separated the two germline ends. CDR3 loop: CASSLIQGRAFF. In nucleotides, the CDR3 is TGTGCCAGCAGCCTAATCCAGGGTCGGGCTTTCTTT.

At least ten counts were recorded for this clone. This chain links TRBV19 with TRBJ2-2; 11 bases align to TRBD2. CDR3 length: 17 amino acids. Trimming removed 1 base from V and 7 bases from J; junction bases left unmatched: 8. The V gene's germline CDR1 is LNHDA and CDR2 SQIVND (reference sequence). The CDR3 protein is CASSIGSGRAVSGELFF. The CDR3 nucleotides are TGTGCCAGTAGTATAGGTAGCGGGAGGGCCGTGAGCGGGGAGCTGTTTTTT.

V is TRBV30 and J is TRBJ2-7; D possibly uses TRBD1 or TRBD2 (5 bases each). V was trimmed by 4 bases and J by 4 bases, leaving 26 bases between them. The CDR3 is 17 residues long. Germline V CDR1 and CDR2: GTSNPN, SVGIG (reference sequence). The CDR3 region is CAWTGAPSRDGAYEQYF. The CDR3 DNA is TGTGCCTGGACCGGGGCACCTAGCCGGGACGGGGCGTACGAGCAGTACTTC.

The sample holds many counts of this clone. This rearrangement joins TRBV6-4 to TRBJ2-3, with 9 positions matching TRBD2. V was clipped by 3 bases and J by 4 bases; unmatched bases: 5. This CDR3 has 15 residues. Germline V gene lookup returns CDR1 MRHNA and CDR2 SNTAGT. The CDR3 coding sequence is TGTGCCAGCAGTGAAGCGGGAGGAGGGGCAGATACGCAGTATTTT. It codes for CASSEAGGGADTQYF.

This clone was seen ten or more times. V gene TRBV20-1 combines with J gene TRBJ2-3; no clear D. The CDR3 loop spans 17 amino acids. Trimming cost V 3 bases and J 2 bases, with 21 bases left between them. CDR1 and CDR2 from the germline V gene are DFQATT and SNEGSKA (reference sequence). CDR3 sequence: CSASHKPVMGFTDTQYF. CDR3 DNA: TGCAGTGCTAGTCATAAGCCGGTAATGGGTTTCACAGATACGCAGTATTTT.

This clone was recorded many times. The J gene is TRBJ1-4, the V gene TRBV2; D is unresolved. This CDR3 region has 14 residues. Deletions cut 6 bases from V and 2 bases from J, with 10 bases between. Looked up from germline, CDR1 is SNHLY and CDR2 is FYNNEI. The CDR3 loop reads CASRKQGTNEKLFF. The CDR3 nucleotides are TGTGCCAGCAGGAAACAAGGGACTAATGAAAAACTGTTTTTT.

The sample holds many counts of this clone. Sequence at one end of the junction differs from germline and may be a read error. Other DNA sequences from this sample encode an identical CDR3 as well. This chain connects TRBV7-3 to TRBJ2-1; 9 positions agree with TRBD2. The CDR3 runs 12 residues. The V gene's germline CDR1 is SGHTA and CDR2 FQGTGA. The CDR3 reads CASSTTSGEQFF. Written as DNA, the CDR3 is TGCGCCAGCAGCACGACTAGCGGCGAGCAGTTCTTC.

The chain couples TRBV5-1 to TRBJ2-3; D call uncertain. CDR3 length equals 13 residues. Trimming stripped 0 bases from V and 5 bases from J, with 7 bases between. CDR1 SGHRS and CDR2 YFSETQ come from the germline V gene. DNA for the CDR3: TGCGCCAGCAGCTTGGCCGTGCGAGATACGCAGTATTTT. Protein sequence: CASSLAVRDTQYF. Based on the CDR3 plus reference TRBV5-1 and TRBJ2-3, the full variable domain is KAGVTQTPRYLIKTRGQQVTLSCSPISGHRSVSWYQQTPGQGLQFLFEYFSETQRNKGNFPGRFSGRQFSNSRSEMNVSTLELGDSALYLCASSLAVRDTQYFGPGTRLTVL.

This clone was counted a few times. A much larger clone lies one base from this, so it may be a read error. Different DNA sequences within this sample yield the same CDR3. This chain connects TRBV6-1 to TRBJ2-4; 11 bases line up with TRBD2. Per germline, CDR1 MNHNS and CDR2 SASEGT. CDR3 length: 14 residues. DNA for the CDR3: TGTGCTAGCAGTAAGGGACTAGCGGAAAACATTCAGTACTTC. Protein product: CASSKGLAENIQYF.

Ten or more counts support this clone. The chain combines TRBV29-1 with TRBJ2-3; the D is unclear. The germline V and J ends were trimmed by 8 bases and 1 base, with 7 bases remaining between them. Per germline, CDR1 SQVTM and CDR2 ANQGSEA. The CDR3 contains 11 residues. CDR3 bases: TGCAGCTCAAGGGGCACAGATACGCAGTATTTT. It codes for CSSRGTDTQYF.

This clone occurred many times. Other DNA sequences from this sample encode an identical CDR3 as well. The V gene is TRBV2, the J gene TRBJ1-2; D is unresolved. The CDR3 covers 15 residues. The V gene lost 6 bases and the J gene lost 3 bases, with 17 bases spanning the gap. Germline CDR1 is SNHLY and CDR2 is FYNNEI. The CDR3 reads CASSVTPRTDYGYTF. The CDR3 DNA follows: TGTGCCAGCAGCGTCACCCCCAGGACCGACTATGGCTACACCTTC.

This clone was seen many times. The chain has TRBV27 and TRBJ2-7; a weak D match, TRBD2 (6 bases). Trimming shortened V by 7 bases and J by 5 bases, and 18 bases separated the two germline ends. Germline loops: CDR1 MNHEY, CDR2 SMNVEV (reference sequence). This CDR3 has 14 residues. DNA of the CDR3: TGTGCCAGCAAAGTGGGACTCCCGTCGGACGAGCAGTACTTC. Protein product: CASKVGLPSDEQYF.

The chain combines TRBV20-1 with TRBJ1-3; the D gene is possibly TRBD1 (5 bases). The V end lost 3 bases, the J end lost 4 bases, and 28 bases lay between the germline ends. This CDR3 has 19 amino acids. The germline CDR1 and CDR2 sequences are DFQATT and SNEGSKA (reference sequence). CDR3 amino acids: CSASQNGHPQAGRGNTIYF. The CDR3 region has the DNA TGCAGTGCTAGCCAAAACGGCCATCCTCAGGCAGGGCGCGGAAACACCATATATTTT.

This clone appeared many times. The chain is built from TRBV20-1 and TRBJ2-2; D is possibly TRBD2 (5 bases). The germline V and J ends were trimmed by 5 bases and 11 bases, with 15 bases remaining between them. The CDR3 length is 12 residues. Per the germline V gene, CDR1 is DFQATT and CDR2 is SNEGSKA (reference sequence). This CDR3 is CSAPGRGIELFF. The CDR3 DNA sequence: TGCAGTGCTCCTGGTCGGGGTATAGAGCTGTTTTTT.

This chain links TRBV7-8 with TRBJ2-7; D unclear. V was shortened by 2 bases and J by 4 bases, with 15 bases between the two germline ends. Germline V lookup: CDR1 SGHVS, CDR2 FQNEAQ. The CDR3 is 15 amino acids. DNA of the CDR3: TGTGCCAGCAGCTTATCCGGTCATGGTGTGTACGAGCAGTACTTC. Translating it yields CASSLSGHGVYEQYF.

This clone was counted ten times or more. The chain employs TRBV9 and TRBJ2-1, with D maybe TRBD2 (5 bases). Germline lookup yields CDR1 SGDLS and CDR2 YYNGEE. The CDR3 sequence is 13 residues long. V was clipped by 4 bases and J by 4 bases, with 9 bases between them. The CDR3, as DNA: TGTGCCAGCAGCATCCCGGGGTACAATGAGCAGTTCTTC. Amino acid sequence: CASSIPGYNEQFF.

About this clone: A read error may produce the germline difference seen at one junction end. The V call is TRBV27, the J call TRBJ2-7; D unclear. The germline gives CDR1 MNHEY, CDR2 SMNVEV (reference sequence). This CDR3 spans 13 amino acids. The CDR3 loop is CASSLGSFYGQYF. As DNA, the CDR3 is TGTGCCAGCAGTTTAGGTAGCTTTTACGGGCAGTACTTC.

This clone was counted ten times or more. The V call is TRBV9, the J call TRBJ2-7; D possibly uses TRBD1 or TRBD2 (5 bases each). This CDR3 is built from 14 residues. The V gene lost 4 bases and the J gene lost 6 bases, with 17 bases spanning the gap. Germline V gene data show CDR1 as SGDLS and CDR2 as YYNGEE. The CDR3 spells CASSPGARGREQYF. CDR3 nucleotides: TGTGCCAGCAGCCCCGGGGCGAGGGGACGCGAGCAGTACTTC.

This clone occurred many times. V is TRBV30 and J is TRBJ2-2; 7 nucleotides align to TRBD1. CDR3 length: 14 residues. Germline loops: CDR1 GTSNPN, CDR2 SVGIG (reference sequence). Trimming cost V 8 bases and J 0 bases; bases outside gene matches: 6. CDR3 nucleotides: TGTGCCGGACCCGGGACAGCGAACACCGGGGAGCTGTTTTTT. Its protein product is CAGPGTANTGELFF.

This clone was counted many times. The chain couples TRBV20-1 to TRBJ2-5, with D possibly matching TRBD2 (5 bases). V was pared by 3 bases and J by 5 bases, with 10 bases between. Germline assignment: CDR1 DFQATT and CDR2 SNEGSKA (reference sequence). The CDR3 has 12 amino acids. CDR3 sequence (DNA): TGCAGTGCTAGCGGGAAAGGGGAGACCCAGTACTTC. Its protein product is CSASGKGETQYF.